This T cell receptor beta chain came from a study of breast tumors, draining lymph nodes, adjacent tissues. Samples came from axillary lymph nodes draining the breast cancer. Study-level results: Most tumor T cells seemingly derive from lymph node, then expand in tumor. Tumors had less TCR diversity than lymph nodes, more than nontumor tissue.

TCRdb re-called the multiplex PCR reads through MiXCR, storing one row per CDR3 protein. The sample has under 250,000 distinct CDR3 sequences; roughly 32% are singletons. In the case of this clonotype: Its antigen remains unidentified.

The CDR3 sequence is 17 residues long. From germline, CDR1 is SGHRS and CDR2 YFSETQ. J lost 6 bases, V lost 4 bases, and 13 bases had no gene match. V is TRBV5-1 and J is TRBJ2-2; 9 bases align to TRBD2. The source is a female donor with breast cancer. Some clones in this sample may be carry-over from other donors' samples. What was sequenced was axillary lymph node tissue. The CDR3: CASSQPTVVAGAGELFF. CDR3 coding DNA: TGCGCCAGCAGCCAACCAACGGTCGTAGCGGGAGCCGGGGAGCTGTTTTTT.